This record concerns one T cell receptor beta chain sequence. Distinct nucleotide sequences in the sample also encode this CDR3. Processed graft tissue released its intraepithelial and lamina propria lymphocytes. The assay was immunoSEQ multiplex PCR, and TCRdb's table has in-frame clones only and misses some. The table lists some 14,000 clones, roughly 68% of them singletons. The CDR3 extends over 14 amino acids. Germline CDR1 reads SGHNT; CDR2 reads YYREEE (reference sequence). V was pared by 6 bases and J by 2 bases, with 14 bases between. The sample belongs to a study of graft-versus-host responses after intestinal transplantation.

The TCR was taken from a human patient who received an intestinal transplant, so some T cells may come from the graft donor. Specimen: ileum tissue, collected 700 to 800 days after intestinal transplantation. The V gene is TRBV5-4, the J gene TRBJ1-1; no definite D call. The CDR3 reads CASNQVGENTEAFF. In DNA form, the CDR3 reads TGTGCCAGCAACCAGGTTGGGGAAAACACTGAAGCTTTCTTT.